Listed below are T cell receptor beta chains from one sample, sequenced in a study of T cells in Graves' hyperthyroidism and ophthalmopathy. MiXCR, applied by TCRdb to the multiplex PCR reads, yields one record per CDR3 protein. This sample carries some 800,000 distinct CDR3 sequences, 38% of them seen once, and the ten largest clones take more than 7%. Sequenced sample: blood. The receptors were sampled from a man aged 18 to 35 with Graves' hyperthyroidism. Each CDR3 is given with its conserved first and last residue. Fields, in order: V gene, D gene, J gene, clone size, CDR3 DNA, CDR3 protein. A D gene is named only where the DNA matches it firmly. Size values are once, few and many counts, or a class for expanded clones, and some rows have none.

v_gene: TRBV20-1
d_gene: NA
j_gene: TRBJ1-1
abundance: NA
CDR3nt: TGCAGTGCTAGAGAAGGACACGCAAACACTGAAGCTTTCTTT
CDR3aa: CSAREGHANTEAFF

v_gene: TRBV5-5
d_gene: NA
j_gene: TRBJ1-1
abundance: few
CDR3nt: TGTGCCAGCAGCTCTCCGGTGGGGGGCTCTGAAGCTTTCTTT
CDR3aa: CASSSPVGGSEAFF

v_gene: TRBV15
d_gene: NA
j_gene: TRBJ2-7
abundance: many
CDR3nt: TGTGCCACCAGCAGGTTACAGGGATCACCTTCCGAGCAGTACTTC
CDR3aa: CATSRLQGSPSEQYF

v_gene: TRBV5-4
d_gene: NA
j_gene: TRBJ2-7
abundance: NA
CDR3nt: TGTGCCAGCAGCTTTCAGGGTCGCGAGCAGTACTTC
CDR3aa: CASSFQGREQYF

v_gene: TRBV9
d_gene: TRBD1
j_gene: TRBJ2-2
abundance: few
CDR3nt: TGTGCCAGCACCGCTAAAGCGACAGGGCCCGGGGAGCTGTTTTTT
CDR3aa: CASTAKATGPGELFF

v_gene: TRBV6-5
d_gene: NA
j_gene: TRBJ2-5
abundance: few
CDR3nt: TGTGCCAGCAGTTACGGGGACGTGCAGACCCAGTACTTC
CDR3aa: CASSYGDVQTQYF

v_gene: TRBV20-1
d_gene: NA
j_gene: TRBJ1-1
abundance: many
CDR3nt: TGCAGTGCTAGAGAAAACAGGTTGACTGAAGCTTTCTTT
CDR3aa: CSARENRLTEAFF

v_gene: TRBV25-1
d_gene: TRBD2
j_gene: TRBJ2-1
abundance: NA
CDR3nt: TGTGCCAGCAGTGAATACTTTGCGGGAGGCTCCTACAATGAGCAGTTCTTC
CDR3aa: CASSEYFAGGSYNEQFF

v_gene: TRBV29-1
d_gene: NA
j_gene: TRBJ1-1
abundance: many
CDR3nt: TGCAGCGTTGAAGTGGAGGGAGGAGCTGAAGCTTTCTTT
CDR3aa: CSVEVEGGAEAFF

v_gene: TRBV7-8
d_gene: NA
j_gene: TRBJ2-6
abundance: few
CDR3nt: TGTGCCAGCAGCTTAGACAGGGCCCTTAGCTCTGGGGCCAACGTCCTGACTTTC
CDR3aa: CASSLDRALSSGANVLTF

v_gene: TRBV7-6
d_gene: NA
j_gene: TRBJ2-3
abundance: NA
CDR3nt: TGTGCCAGCAGCTTCCTATTTGATACGCAGTATTTT
CDR3aa: CASSFLFDTQYF

v_gene: TRBV7-9
d_gene: TRBD2
j_gene: TRBJ2-7
abundance: NA
CDR3nt: TGTGCCAGCGGCTTAGCGGGAGAATGGGGCCACGAGCAGTACTTC
CDR3aa: CASGLAGEWGHEQYF

v_gene: TRBV20-1
d_gene: TRBD2
j_gene: TRBJ2-3
abundance: NA
CDR3nt: TGCAGTGCTAGAGATCTAGGAGCGGGGGACACAGATACGCAGTATTTT
CDR3aa: CSARDLGAGDTDTQYF

v_gene: TRBV7-9
d_gene: TRBD1
j_gene: TRBJ1-1
abundance: many
CDR3nt: TGTGCCAGCAGCCAAACTACAGGGGACACTGAAGCTTTCTTT
CDR3aa: CASSQTTGDTEAFF

v_gene: TRBV6-1
d_gene: NA
j_gene: TRBJ2-7
abundance: once
CDR3nt: TGTGCCAGCAGTAGTGGAGACACCTCCTACGAGCAGTACTTC
CDR3aa: CASSSGDTSYEQYF

v_gene: TRBV5-6
d_gene: NA
j_gene: TRBJ2-5
abundance: many
CDR3nt: TGTGCCAGCAGCTTGGTTGGGGTGGCAGAGACCCAGTACTTC
CDR3aa: CASSLVGVAETQYF

v_gene: TRBV29-1
d_gene: NA
j_gene: TRBJ1-3
abundance: NA
CDR3nt: TGCAGCAGCCAAGAGGCCATCGGGAGCTCTGGAAACACCATATATTTT
CDR3aa: CSSQEAIGSSGNTIYF

v_gene: TRBV19
d_gene: TRBD2
j_gene: TRBJ2-5
abundance: NA
CDR3nt: TGTGCCAGTAGTATTCGAGCGGGAGCTGGGGAGGCCCAGTACTTC
CDR3aa: CASSIRAGAGEAQYF

v_gene: TRBV15
d_gene: NA
j_gene: TRBJ1-5
abundance: NA
CDR3nt: TGTGCCACGGACCGGGACATGAGACAGCCCCAGCATTTT
CDR3aa: CATDRDMRQPQHF

v_gene: TRBV15
d_gene: TRBD2
j_gene: TRBJ2-1
abundance: NA
CDR3nt: TGTGCCACCAGAAAAGCGGGAGTAAGCTACAATGAGCAGTTCTTC
CDR3aa: CATRKAGVSYNEQFF

v_gene: TRBV25-1
d_gene: TRBD1
j_gene: TRBJ2-5
abundance: NA
CDR3nt: TGTGCCAGCTTCCTACAGGGGGGAGAGACCCAGTACTTC
CDR3aa: CASFLQGGETQYF

v_gene: TRBV2
d_gene: NA
j_gene: TRBJ1-2
abundance: NA
CDR3nt: TGTGCCCCCAGTCCGGGGGCGATTGGCTACACCTTC
CDR3aa: CAPSPGAIGYTF

v_gene: TRBV4-1
d_gene: NA
j_gene: TRBJ1-6
abundance: NA
CDR3nt: TGTGCCAGCAGCCGCGACAGGCAAGGCGACTCACCCCTCCACTTT
CDR3aa: CASSRDRQGDSPLHF

v_gene: TRBV24-1
d_gene: NA
j_gene: TRBJ2-7
abundance: few
CDR3nt: TGTGCCACCAGTGACCCCGGCCGGGGGAACGAGCAGTACTTC
CDR3aa: CATSDPGRGNEQYF

v_gene: TRBV10-3
d_gene: NA
j_gene: TRBJ1-5
abundance: NA
CDR3nt: TGTGCCATCAGATTAGGACTAGGGGGGGAGAAGCCCCTGTGGCAGCATTTT
CDR3aa: CAIRLGLGGEKPLWQHF

v_gene: TRBV5-1
d_gene: NA
j_gene: TRBJ2-5
abundance: NA
CDR3nt: TGCGCCAGCAGCTTGGACCTATCCGAGACCCAGTACTTC
CDR3aa: CASSLDLSETQYF

v_gene: TRBV19
d_gene: NA
j_gene: TRBJ1-1
abundance: NA
CDR3nt: TGTGCCAGTGGGGGGTTAAGGCACTTGAACACTGAAGCTTTCTTT
CDR3aa: CASGGLRHLNTEAFF

v_gene: TRBV29-1
d_gene: NA
j_gene: TRBJ1-1
abundance: NA
CDR3nt: TGCAGCTCGAAACGGAGGGCCTACACTGAAGCTTTCTTT
CDR3aa: CSSKRRAYTEAFF

v_gene: TRBV7-2
d_gene: NA
j_gene: TRBJ2-5
abundance: few
CDR3nt: TGTGCCAGCAGTTACGTCGCAGGGGTTATGTCGGAGACCCAGTACTTC
CDR3aa: CASSYVAGVMSETQYF

v_gene: TRBV19
d_gene: TRBD1
j_gene: TRBJ2-7
abundance: NA
CDR3nt: TGTGCCAGTCGGCCGGCGGACAGGTGGAACTACGAGCAGTACTTC
CDR3aa: CASRPADRWNYEQYF

v_gene: TRBV2
d_gene: TRBD1
j_gene: TRBJ2-5
abundance: NA
CDR3nt: TGTGCCAGCGGGAGGGACAGGGAGAGAGAGACCCAGTACTTC
CDR3aa: CASGRDRERETQYF

v_gene: TRBV7-9
d_gene: NA
j_gene: TRBJ2-7
abundance: many
CDR3nt: TGTGCCAGCAGCCCGATACCTGCCTACGAGCAGTACTTC
CDR3aa: CASSPIPAYEQYF

v_gene: TRBV29-1
d_gene: NA
j_gene: TRBJ2-5
abundance: many
CDR3nt: TGCAGCGTTGTGGGAGGTGGGGAGACCCAGTACTTC
CDR3aa: CSVVGGGETQYF

v_gene: TRBV7-2
d_gene: TRBD2
j_gene: TRBJ2-7
abundance: many
CDR3nt: TGTGCCAGCAGCTTAGATCTAGCGGGATTTCGGCAGTACTTC
CDR3aa: CASSLDLAGFRQYF

v_gene: TRBV19
d_gene: NA
j_gene: TRBJ1-1
abundance: many
CDR3nt: TGTGCCAGTAGTCCGCGTGACCTTGAAGCTTTCTTT
CDR3aa: CASSPRDLEAFF

v_gene: TRBV7-7
d_gene: TRBD2
j_gene: TRBJ2-5
abundance: many
CDR3nt: TGTGCTAGCAGCTTAGTCGGGAGCGGGAGTTCGGCGACCCAGTACTTC
CDR3aa: CASSLVGSGSSATQYF

v_gene: TRBV12-3/TRBV12-4
d_gene: NA
j_gene: TRBJ2-5
abundance: NA
CDR3nt: TGTGCCAGCAGTTCTTTTGGAGCCGATCAGCCCCAGTACTTC
CDR3aa: CASSSFGADQPQYF

v_gene: TRBV2
d_gene: NA
j_gene: TRBJ2-2
abundance: NA
CDR3nt: TGTGCCAGCAGTGACTCCGGGAGAGCTACCGGGGAGCTGTTTTTT
CDR3aa: CASSDSGRATGELFF

v_gene: TRBV29-1
d_gene: TRBD1
j_gene: TRBJ1-6
abundance: NA
CDR3nt: TGCAGTTCCGGGACAGGGGCAAGTTCACCCCTCCACTTT
CDR3aa: CSSGTGASSPLHF

v_gene: TRBV11-1
d_gene: NA
j_gene: TRBJ2-7
abundance: many
CDR3nt: TGTGCCAGCAGCTTTCGGAACGAGCAGTACTTC
CDR3aa: CASSFRNEQYF